This T cell receptor beta chain was identified during a study of identical twins. Study-wide results and limits: Researchers caution that invariant MAIT and iNKT cells could partly confound zero-insertion analyses. Cross-sectional statistical analysis was relied on for the conclusions, without the same donors being followed.

A remark on this clonotype: Its target is unknown.

The length of the CDR3 is 16 residues. V dropped 3 bases and J dropped 2; count of bases not matched to a gene: 7. CDR1 SGHRS and CDR2 YFSETQ come from the germline V gene. TCRdb re-derived calls from the 5' RACE reads in MiXCR, one entry per CDR3 protein. The sample holds about 530,000 distinct CDR3 sequences, about 15% seen once. These data were likewise used in another study, on yellow fever vaccine responses in identical twins.

Sequencing was performed on CD4+ T cells sorted from blood. The rearrangement links TRBV5-1 to TRBJ1-1; TRBD1 matches at 10 bases. The receptor was derived from a woman between 18 and 30 years old in good health. The CDR3 DNA reads as TGCGCCAGCAGCTCGGGACAGGGGCTACCAAACACTGAAGCTTTCTTT. Translating gives CASSSGQGLPNTEAFF.